The clone carrying this TCR beta chain was observed at least ten times. Its matching antigen is unknown. The source of the sample is a study of T cells in Graves' hyperthyroidism and ophthalmopathy. Overall study results and limits: Model-based prediction identified ophthalmopathy a median about 6 months prior to its onset.

This CDR3 is built from 14 residues. The V end was cut by 1 base, the J end by 0 bases, with 7 bases between. Recently diagnosed hyperthyroidism of less than 2 months' duration affected patients aged 18 to 65. RNA transcripts gave rise to amplified TCR beta CDR3 regions. HTBI primers were employed in a first-round RT-PCR of the TCR CDR3. TCRdb redid the calling of the multiplex PCR reads with MiXCR, one entry per CDR3 protein. The sample holds 210,000 or so distinct CDR3 sequences, 15% to 20% seen once. Sample: blood. The TCR sequence derives from a man aged 50-60 years with Graves' hyperthyroidism. The chain couples TRBV12-3 or TRBV12-4 to TRBJ2-7, with D unresolved. The CDR3 DNA reads as TGTGCCAGCAGTTTAGGTCTACTCTCCTACGAGCAGTACTTC. It translates to CASSLGLLSYEQYF.